The 13 T cell receptor beta chains presented below share a single source sample, sequenced in a study of OX40 agonist ivuxolimab in advanced cancers. The data were produced by immunoSEQ multiplex PCR, yet TCRdb's version contains in-frame clones alone and is incomplete. The sample lists about 80,000 clones; around nine tenths were seen once. The material was CD4+ or CD8+ T cells sorted from blood, obtained in a trial of the OX40 agonist ivuxolimab. These receptors were collected from an adult with an advanced solid tumor such as melanoma, head and neck, liver or kidney cancer.

This clone was recorded only once. The CDR3 bases are TGTGCCAGCAGCGCGGGAGGATCTCTGAACCAAGAGACCCAGTACTTC. It yields the protein CASSAGGSLNQETQYF. V usage is TRBV9 and J usage is TRBJ2-5, with 7 bases lining up with TRBD2. V lost 3 bases, J lost 0 bases, and 8 bases stayed unmatched. This CDR3 region has 16 residues. Germline V gives CDR1 SGDLS, CDR2 YYNGEE.

The CDR3 DNA reads TGTGCCAGCAGGGTCACAGGGGCGAGCAATCAGCCCCAGCATTTT. This gives the protein CASRVTGASNQPQHF. The genes are TRBV5-5 and TRBJ1-5; TRBD1 matches 7 bases. Germline V gene lookup returns CDR1 SGHKS and CDR2 YYEKEE (reference sequence). V was clipped by 5 bases and J by 1 base; unmatched bases: 6. The CDR3 loop spans 15 amino acids.

The V and J genes are TRBV7-3 and TRBJ1-5; a weak D match, TRBD1 (5 bases). CDR1 and CDR2 (germline): SGHTA, FQGTGA. V was shortened by 5 bases and J by 0 bases, with 14 bases between the two germline ends. The CDR3 sequence is 16 residues long. The CDR3 DNA follows: TGTGCCAGCAGCCTTCCTTTGACAGATAGCAATCAGCCCCAGCATTTT. This codes for CASSLPLTDSNQPQHF.

A single count supports this clone. This rearrangement joins TRBV2 to TRBJ1-1; TRBD1 agrees at 10 bases. From germline, CDR1 is SNHLY and CDR2 FYNNEI. Germline trimming cut 5 bases from V and 5 bases from J; bases unmatched to any gene: 5. The CDR3 covers 14 residues. The CDR3 here is CASSRQGAVTEAFF. In DNA form, the CDR3 reads TGTGCCAGCAGTAGACAGGGGGCTGTTACTGAAGCTTTCTTT. The entire variable domain, with the rest obtained from reference TRBV2 and TRBJ1-1, is as follows: EPEVTQTPSHQVTQMGQEVILRCVPISNHLYFYWYRQILGQKVEFLVSFYNNEISEKSEIFDDQFSVERPDGSNFTLKIRSTKLEDSAMYFCASSRQGAVTEAFFGQGTRLTVV.

V and J are TRBV4-3 and TRBJ2-1; 13 bases are shared with TRBD2. The CDR3 is 16 amino acids. V dropped 5 bases and J dropped 8; count of bases not matched to a gene: 9. Germline V gene lookup returns CDR1 LGHNA and CDR2 YSLEER. This CDR3 is CASSAEGTSGTYEQFF. In nucleotides, the CDR3 is TGCGCCAGCAGCGCGGAAGGGACTAGCGGGACCTATGAGCAGTTCTTC.

V usage is TRBV7-8 and J usage is TRBJ2-7; the D is unclear. This CDR3 region has 12 residues. V was pared by 5 bases and J by 2 bases, with 7 bases between. The germline gives CDR1 SGHVS, CDR2 FQNEAQ. The CDR3 region is CASSTQTYEQYF. In DNA, the CDR3 is TGTGCCAGCAGCACCCAGACCTACGAGCAGTACTTC.

The chain couples TRBV6-1 to TRBJ2-2; 7 nucleotides match TRBD1. Germline CDR1 reads MNHNS; CDR2 reads SASEGT. The CDR3 spans 14 residues. V was pared by 4 bases and J by 6 bases, with 5 bases of the junction left unmatched. CDR3 sequence: CASSGAGQAGELFF. The CDR3, as DNA: TGTGCCAGCAGTGGGGCAGGACAGGCCGGGGAGCTGTTTTTT.

The chain couples TRBV27 to TRBJ1-6, with D tentatively TRBD1 (6 bases). Germline CDR1 MNHEY, CDR2 SMNVEV (reference sequence). V was pared by 2 bases and J by 10 bases, with 15 bases between. The CDR3 has 15 amino acids. The CDR3 nucleotides read TGTGCCAGCAGTTTAACAGGGAGGTGGTTATCACCCCTCCACTTT. Encoded protein: CASSLTGRWLSPLHF.

J is TRBJ2-1 and V is TRBV19; 9 nucleotides match TRBD2. Germline trimming cut 5 bases from V and 6 bases from J; bases unmatched to any gene: 11. This CDR3 has 16 residues. Germline V gene data show CDR1 as LNHDA and CDR2 as SQIVND (reference sequence). The CDR3 region is CASSLHPATSGNEQFF. As DNA, the CDR3 is TGTGCCAGTAGTCTCCACCCGGCGACTAGCGGCAATGAGCAGTTCTTC. The full variable domain, completed using reference TRBV19 and TRBJ2-1, is DGGITQSPKYLFRKEGQNVTLSCEQNLNHDAMYWYRQDPGQGLRLIYYSQIVNDFQKGDIAEGYSVSREKKESFPLTVTSAQKNPTAFYLCASSLHPATSGNEQFFGPGTRLTVL.

This chain uses TRBV6-5 with TRBJ2-7, with 7 bases that match TRBD1. V was clipped by 6 bases and J by 1 base; unmatched bases: 3. The CDR3 contains 13 residues. Per germline, CDR1 MNHEY and CDR2 SVGAGI. The CDR3 nucleotides read TGTGCCAGCAGACCGACAGGGTCCTACGAGCAGTACTTC. Its protein is CASRPTGSYEQYF.

The chain is built from TRBV7-8 and TRBJ2-3, with D uncertain. The CDR3 consists of 14 residues. Germline V lookup: CDR1 SGHVS, CDR2 FQNEAQ. The V gene lost 2 bases and the J gene lost 0 bases, with 6 bases spanning the gap. CDR3 sequence (DNA): TGTGCCAGCAGCTTAAGGGCAAGCACAGATACGCAGTATTTT. Translated: CASSLRASTDTQYF.

This rearrangement joins TRBV25-1 to TRBJ1-1; no definite D call. This CDR3 contains 11 residues. Trimming pared 4 bases from V and 9 bases from J, leaving 9 bases between. The V gene's germline CDR1 is MGHDK and CDR2 SYGVNS. The CDR3 DNA reads as TGTGCCAGCAGTGCCAGAGGAAAAGCTTTCTTT. Amino acids: CASSARGKAFF.

The CDR3 bases are TGTGCCAGCAGTCGCCGCCGGGACAGCTACGAGCAGTACTTC. This translates into CASSRRRDSYEQYF. The V gene is TRBV6-1, the J gene TRBJ2-7, with TRBD1 matching 7 bases. CDR1 and CDR2 (germline): MNHNS, SASEGT. The CDR3 runs to 14 residues. After removal of 5 bases from V and 3 bases from J, the junction contained 7 bases not matched to a gene.